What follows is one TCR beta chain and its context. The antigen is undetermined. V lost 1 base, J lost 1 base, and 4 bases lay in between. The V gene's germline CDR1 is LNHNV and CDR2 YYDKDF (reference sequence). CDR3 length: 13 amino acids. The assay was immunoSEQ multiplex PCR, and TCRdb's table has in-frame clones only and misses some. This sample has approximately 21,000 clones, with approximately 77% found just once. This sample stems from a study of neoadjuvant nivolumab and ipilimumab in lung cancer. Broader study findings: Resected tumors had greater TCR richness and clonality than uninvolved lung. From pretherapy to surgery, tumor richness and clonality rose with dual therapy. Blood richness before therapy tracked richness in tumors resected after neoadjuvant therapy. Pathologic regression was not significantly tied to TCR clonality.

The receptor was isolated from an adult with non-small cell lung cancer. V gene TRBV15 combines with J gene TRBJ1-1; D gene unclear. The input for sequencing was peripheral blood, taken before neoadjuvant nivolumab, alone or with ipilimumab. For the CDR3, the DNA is TGTGCCACCAGCAGAGTGGGGAACACTGAAGCTTTCTTT. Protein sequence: CATSRVGNTEAFF.